This TCR beta chain was documented in a study of prognosis after radiotherapy for stage I lung cancer (TCRdb year 2021). Broadly, across the study: Between April 2018 and early 2019, 15 to 20 stage I NSCLC patients were enrolled in Nanjing, China. Enrolled patients comprised around 15 with newly diagnosed primary stage I lung tumors and a few with oligometastatic NSCLC after surgical resection of the primary tumor. All patients were considered medically inoperable, owing to comorbidities in about a dozen and refusal of surgery in seven or eight. The cohort included about a dozen men and five to seven women, with a median age of about 79 years and a range of about 53 to 90 years. On tumor histology, 11 to 12 patients had adenocarcinoma and several had squamous cell carcinoma. SBRT was delivered in 3 to 5 fractions with a biologically effective dose of at least 100 Gy, and image-guided IMRT or VMAT was used for delivery. SBRT was not combined with any concurrent therapy in any patient. Four of the 19 patients developed distant metastases after SBRT, at a median of around 7 months; the other 15 showed no significant progression. The study profiled peripheral blood TCR beta repertoires from stage I NSCLC patients before and after stereotactic body radiotherapy and related them to distant failure. For each of the 20 or so patients, one blood sample was taken before SBRT and one after, so the study sequenced around 40 samples in total.

Points on this clonotype: There is no known antigen for this receptor. No base-level quality is on record; no much larger clone is a single base apart.

Per the germline V gene, SGHRS is the CDR1 and YFSETQ is the CDR2. Clipping removes 0 bases from V and 3 bases from J, with 8 as the unmatched junction base count. Taken from cysteine to phenylalanine, the CDR3 has 17 residues. CDR3 DNA is the only sequence kept; it has 51 bases, read in frame from the first base. No patient had a history of other malignancies or prior chemotherapy or radiotherapy, and all had node-negative disease on CT and PET/CT. At each of two time points, six milliliters of peripheral venous blood were collected into EDTA tubes. Ficoll-Paque Plus density-gradient centrifugation was used to isolate PBMCs. Right after collection, samples were kept at -80 degrees C until analysis. Study-wide findings and limitations: TRBV and TRBJ usage frequencies reportedly differed by metastasis status, in two V genes at baseline and in roughly 9 V and two J genes after SBRT. Post-SBRT Shannon entropy and its change from baseline were lower in patients who developed distant metastases; baseline Shannon entropy was not associated with metastases. Tumor specificity of expanded TCR clones was not determined. Limitations of the study included a small cohort and short follow-up, and the study findings need independent validation. All reported P values were unadjusted for multiple comparisons. After SBRT, the number of unique TCR clones decreased (median roughly 9,900 before versus some 7,000 after; Wilcoxon paired P=0.011).

Two rounds of multiplex PCR on genomic DNA were used to amplify the TCR beta CDR3 region. In the first round of PCR, primers specific to each TRBV and TRBJ gene were used, and the primer sequences are filed in Chinese patent CN105087789A. The second PCR round used universal primers. The Roche High Pure PCR Template Preparation Kit was used to extract genomic DNA from the frozen PBMCs. The libraries underwent paired-end sequencing with 151 bp reads on an Illumina HiSeq 3000. As for how the authors treated the data: CutAdapt was used to discard raw reads that did not contain the multiplex PCR primer sequences. Using PEAR, the high-quality paired reads were merged into contigs. By aligning each contig to reference sequences, MiXCR assigned the TRB V, D and J gene segments to that contig. CDR3 sequences were clustered by base quality and sequence similarity to remove sequencing errors. Diversity was calculated as Shannon entropy divided by the natural log of the number of productive TCR sequences. Clonality was defined as one minus Shannon entropy divided by the natural log of the number of unique clonotypes. The Youden index of ROC curves was used to select progression-free survival cut-offs for repertoire metrics, and analyses were performed in R 3.5.3. TCRdb reanalyzed the raw reads on its own, using fastp at Q25 for trimming and MiXCR for clone calling, and kept in-frame beta chains. Rows with one shared CDR3 protein collapse into an entry with the most common genes and DNA. These V and J calls rely on TCRdb rather than the paper's analysis. The sample table lists some 17,000 distinct CDR3 sequences, 25% to 30% of them with a count of one. Clones ranked in the top ten supply roughly 31% of the sample.

The receptor comes from a donor aged 50 or older with non-small cell lung cancer. The sequenced sample was PBMCs, obtained before or after stereotactic body radiation therapy (not recorded which). The V gene is TRBV5-1 and the J gene is TRBJ2-3; TRBD1 agrees with 9 junctional bases. The bases read TGCGCCAGCAGCTTGGGGGAACAGGGGGCGAGAACAGATACGCAGTATTTT. Translated, it gives CASSLGEQGARTDTQYF.